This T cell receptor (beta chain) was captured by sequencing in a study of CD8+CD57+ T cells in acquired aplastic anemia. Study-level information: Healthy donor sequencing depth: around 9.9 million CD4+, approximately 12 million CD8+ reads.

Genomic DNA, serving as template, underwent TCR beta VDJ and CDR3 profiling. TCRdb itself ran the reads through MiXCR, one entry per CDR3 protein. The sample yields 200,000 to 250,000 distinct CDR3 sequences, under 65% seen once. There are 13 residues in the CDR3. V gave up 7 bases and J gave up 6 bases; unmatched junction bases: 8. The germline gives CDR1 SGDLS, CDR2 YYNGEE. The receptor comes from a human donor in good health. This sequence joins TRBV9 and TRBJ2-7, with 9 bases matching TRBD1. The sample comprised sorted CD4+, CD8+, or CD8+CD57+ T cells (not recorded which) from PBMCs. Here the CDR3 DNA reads TGTGCCAGCGCCTCGACAGGGGGGGGCGAGCAGTACTTC. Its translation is CASASTGGGEQYF.